This T cell receptor (beta chain) came from a study of cytomegalovirus exposure and HLA in healthy donors. Regarding the study as a whole: The likely origin of a cluster of highly shared sequence variants was a sequencing artifact.

As concerns this clone: Its target is unknown.

The PCR employed 60 Vbeta primers together with 13 Jbeta primers. Assay used: immunoSEQ multiplex PCR; TCRdb lists only in-frame clones, some missing. The profile shows about 180,000 clones, around four fifths of them singletons. Material for sequencing was PBMCs. The clonotype comes from a woman between 55 and 75 years old in good health and CMV-seropositive.

The CDR3 DNA reads as TGTGCCATCAGTGAGGACAGGGCCAGTGGTAATTCACCCCTCCACTTT. Encoded protein: CAISEDRASGNSPLHF. This chain links TRBV10-3 with TRBJ1-6, with 7 bases identical to TRBD1. Unmatched junction bases numbered 7, after V lost 2 bases and J lost 6 bases. Germline-derived CDR1 and CDR2 are ENHRY and SYGVKD. CDR3 length equals 16 residues.